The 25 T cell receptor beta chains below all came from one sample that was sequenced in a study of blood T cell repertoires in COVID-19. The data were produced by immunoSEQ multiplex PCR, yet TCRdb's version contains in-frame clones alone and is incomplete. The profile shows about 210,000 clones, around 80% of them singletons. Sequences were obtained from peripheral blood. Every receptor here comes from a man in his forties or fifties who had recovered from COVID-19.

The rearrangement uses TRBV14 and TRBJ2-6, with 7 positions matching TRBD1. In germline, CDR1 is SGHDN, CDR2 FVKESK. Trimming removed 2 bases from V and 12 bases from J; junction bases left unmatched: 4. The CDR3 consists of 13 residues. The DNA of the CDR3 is TGTGCCAGCAGCCAATCTCGGACAGGCGTCCTGACTTTC. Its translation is CASSQSRTGVLTF.

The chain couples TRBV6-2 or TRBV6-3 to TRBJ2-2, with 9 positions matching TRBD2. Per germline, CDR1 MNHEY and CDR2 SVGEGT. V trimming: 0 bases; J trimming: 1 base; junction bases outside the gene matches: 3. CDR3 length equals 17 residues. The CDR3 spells CASSYSLAGWNTGELFF. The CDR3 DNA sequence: TGTGCCAGCAGTTACTCCCTAGCGGGGTGGAACACCGGGGAGCTGTTTTTT.

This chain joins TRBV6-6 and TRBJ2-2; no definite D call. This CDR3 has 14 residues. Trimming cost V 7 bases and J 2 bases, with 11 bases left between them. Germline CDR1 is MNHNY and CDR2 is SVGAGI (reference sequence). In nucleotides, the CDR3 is TGTGCCAGCAACTTCGATCCTAACACCGGGGAGCTGTTTTTT. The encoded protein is CASNFDPNTGELFF.

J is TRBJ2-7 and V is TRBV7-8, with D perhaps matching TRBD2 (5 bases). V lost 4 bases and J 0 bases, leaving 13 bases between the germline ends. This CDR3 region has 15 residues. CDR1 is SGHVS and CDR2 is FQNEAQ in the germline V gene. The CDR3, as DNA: TGTGCCAGCAGCTCTACTAGTCGCCTCTCCTACGAGCAGTACTTC. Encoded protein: CASSSTSRLSYEQYF.

In DNA form, the CDR3 reads TGTGCCAGCGCCTCGGACAGAACTAACTATGGCTACACCTTC. Translation gives CASASDRTNYGYTF. This chain links TRBV2 with TRBJ1-2, with a weak D call TRBD1 (6 bases). Germline V gene lookup returns CDR1 SNHLY and CDR2 FYNNEI. Trimming pared 8 bases from V and 0 bases from J, leaving 13 bases between. CDR3 length equals 14 residues.

This chain's CDR3 is CASSQVRWTGTYNEQFF. Here the CDR3 DNA reads TGTGCCAGCAGCCAAGTTCGCTGGACAGGAACCTACAATGAGCAGTTCTTC. V is TRBV3-1 (or the pseudogene TRBV3-2) and J is TRBJ2-1, with 7 bases that match TRBD1. Per germline, CDR1 LGHDT and CDR2 YNNKEL (reference sequence). CDR3 size: 17 residues. The V gene end was trimmed by 1 base and the J gene end by 2 bases; junction bases not matched to a gene: 8.

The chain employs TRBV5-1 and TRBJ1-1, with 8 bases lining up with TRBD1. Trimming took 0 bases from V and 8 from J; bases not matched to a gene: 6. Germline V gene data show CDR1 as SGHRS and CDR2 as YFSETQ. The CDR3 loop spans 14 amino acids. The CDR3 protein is CASSLVPGTGEAFF. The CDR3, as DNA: TGCGCCAGCAGCTTGGTTCCCGGGACAGGAGAAGCTTTCTTT.

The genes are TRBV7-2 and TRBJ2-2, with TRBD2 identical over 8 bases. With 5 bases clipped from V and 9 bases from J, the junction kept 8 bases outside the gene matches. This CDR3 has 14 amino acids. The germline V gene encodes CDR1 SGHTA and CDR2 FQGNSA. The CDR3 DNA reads TGTGCCAGCAGCCCCGGACTAGCCTTCCGGGAGCTGTTTTTT. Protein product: CASSPGLAFRELFF.

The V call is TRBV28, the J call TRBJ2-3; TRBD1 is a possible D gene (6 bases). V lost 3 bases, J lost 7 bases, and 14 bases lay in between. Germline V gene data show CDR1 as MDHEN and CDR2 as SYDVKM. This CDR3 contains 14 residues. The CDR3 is CASSFFQGKNTQYF. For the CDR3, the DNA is TGTGCCAGCAGTTTCTTCCAGGGGAAGAATACGCAGTATTTT. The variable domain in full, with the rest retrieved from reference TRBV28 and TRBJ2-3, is DVKVTQSSRYLVKRTGEKVFLECVQDMDHENMFWYRQDPGLGLRLIYFSYDVKMKEKGDIPEGYSVSREKKERFSLILESASTNQTSMYLCASSFFQGKNTQYFGPGTRLTVL.

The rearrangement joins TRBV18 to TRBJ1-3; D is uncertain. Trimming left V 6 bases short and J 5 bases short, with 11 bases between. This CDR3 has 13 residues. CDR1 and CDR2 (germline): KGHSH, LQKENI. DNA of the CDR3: TGTGCCAGCTCCGAGGCAGAAAGAAACACCATATATTTT. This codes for CASSEAERNTIYF.

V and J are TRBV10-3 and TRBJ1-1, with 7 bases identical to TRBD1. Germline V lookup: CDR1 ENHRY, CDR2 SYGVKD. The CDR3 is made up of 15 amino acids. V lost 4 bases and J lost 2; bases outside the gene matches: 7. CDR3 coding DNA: TGTGCCATCAGTGGGTCCGGGACAGATAACACTGAAGCTTTCTTT. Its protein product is CAISGSGTDNTEAFF.

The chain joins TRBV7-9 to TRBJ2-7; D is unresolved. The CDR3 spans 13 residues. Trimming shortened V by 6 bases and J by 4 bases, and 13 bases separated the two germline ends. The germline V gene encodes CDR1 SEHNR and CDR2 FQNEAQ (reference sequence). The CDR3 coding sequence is TGTGCCAGCAGTTACGAGCCCCTTTACGAGCAGTACTTC. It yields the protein CASSYEPLYEQYF.

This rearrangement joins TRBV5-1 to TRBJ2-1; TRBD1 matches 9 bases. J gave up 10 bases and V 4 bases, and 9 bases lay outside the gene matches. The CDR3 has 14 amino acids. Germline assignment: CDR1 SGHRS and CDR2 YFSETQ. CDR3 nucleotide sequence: TGCGCCAGCAGCACCCCGGGACAGGGCAGGGAGCAGTTCTTC. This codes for CASSTPGQGREQFF.

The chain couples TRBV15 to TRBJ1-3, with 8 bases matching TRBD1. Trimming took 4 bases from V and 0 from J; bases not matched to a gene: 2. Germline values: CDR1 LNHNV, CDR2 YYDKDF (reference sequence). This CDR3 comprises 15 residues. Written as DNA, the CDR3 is TGTGCCACCAGCACGGACAGGGTCTCTGGAAACACCATATATTTT. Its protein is CATSTDRVSGNTIYF.

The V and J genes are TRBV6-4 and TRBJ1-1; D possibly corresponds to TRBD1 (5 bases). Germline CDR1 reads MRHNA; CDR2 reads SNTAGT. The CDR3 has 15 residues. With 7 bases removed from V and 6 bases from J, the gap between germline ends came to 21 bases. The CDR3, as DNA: TGTGCCAGCAAATTGGGCGGGGACTGGCTGGCTGAAGCTTTCTTT. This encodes CASKLGGDWLAEAFF.

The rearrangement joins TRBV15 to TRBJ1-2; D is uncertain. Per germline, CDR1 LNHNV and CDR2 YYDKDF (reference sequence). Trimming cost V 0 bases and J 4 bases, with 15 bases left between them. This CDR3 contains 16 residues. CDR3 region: CATSRDYEGVTYGYTF. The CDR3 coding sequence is TGTGCCACCAGCAGAGATTATGAGGGAGTTACCTATGGCTACACCTTC.

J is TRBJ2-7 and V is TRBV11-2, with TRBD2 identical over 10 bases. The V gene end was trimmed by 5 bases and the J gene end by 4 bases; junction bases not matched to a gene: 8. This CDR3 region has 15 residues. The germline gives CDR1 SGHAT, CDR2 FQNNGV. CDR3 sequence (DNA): TGTGCCAGCAGCGACAAACTAGCGGGGCCTTACGAGCAGTACTTC. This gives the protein CASSDKLAGPYEQYF.

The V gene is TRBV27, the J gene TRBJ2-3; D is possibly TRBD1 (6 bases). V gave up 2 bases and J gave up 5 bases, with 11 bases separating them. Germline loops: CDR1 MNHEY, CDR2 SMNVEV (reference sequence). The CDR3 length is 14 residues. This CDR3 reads CASSLIPGVDTQYF. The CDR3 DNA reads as TGTGCCAGCAGTTTAATTCCAGGGGTAGATACGCAGTATTTT.

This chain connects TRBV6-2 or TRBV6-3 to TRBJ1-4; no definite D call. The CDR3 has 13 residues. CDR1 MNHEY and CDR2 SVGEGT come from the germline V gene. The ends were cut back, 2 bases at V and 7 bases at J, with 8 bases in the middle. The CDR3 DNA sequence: TGTGCCAGCAGTTACGAGGTCTCTGAAAAACTGTTTTTT. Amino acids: CASSYEVSEKLFF.

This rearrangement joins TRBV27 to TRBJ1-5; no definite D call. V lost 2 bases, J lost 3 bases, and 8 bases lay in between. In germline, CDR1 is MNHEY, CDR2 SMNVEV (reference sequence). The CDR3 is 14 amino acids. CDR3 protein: CASSLAGLNQPQHF. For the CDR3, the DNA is TGTGCCAGCAGTTTAGCCGGTCTCAATCAGCCCCAGCATTTT.

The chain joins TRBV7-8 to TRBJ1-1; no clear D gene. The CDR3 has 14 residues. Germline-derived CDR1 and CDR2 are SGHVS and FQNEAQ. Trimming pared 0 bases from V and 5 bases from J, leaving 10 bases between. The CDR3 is CASSLALWRTEAFF. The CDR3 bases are TGTGCCAGCAGCTTAGCCCTCTGGAGGACTGAAGCTTTCTTT.

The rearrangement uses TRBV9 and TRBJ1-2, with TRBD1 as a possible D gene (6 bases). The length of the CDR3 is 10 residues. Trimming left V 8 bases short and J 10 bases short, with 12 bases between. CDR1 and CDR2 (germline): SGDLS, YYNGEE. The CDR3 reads CASRDTDYTF. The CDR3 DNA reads TGTGCCAGTCGGGACACGGACTACACCTTC.

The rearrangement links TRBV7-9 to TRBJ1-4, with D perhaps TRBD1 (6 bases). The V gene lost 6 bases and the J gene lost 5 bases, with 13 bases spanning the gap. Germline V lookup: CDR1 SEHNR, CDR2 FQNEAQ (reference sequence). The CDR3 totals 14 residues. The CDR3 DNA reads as TGTGCCAGCAGTAATACAGGGCGCAATGAAAAACTGTTTTTT. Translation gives CASSNTGRNEKLFF.

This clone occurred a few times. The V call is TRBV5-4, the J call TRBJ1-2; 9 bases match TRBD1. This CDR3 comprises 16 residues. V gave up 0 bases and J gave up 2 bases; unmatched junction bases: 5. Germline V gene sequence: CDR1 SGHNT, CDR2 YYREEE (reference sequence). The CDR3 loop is CASSLGRDRGNYGYTF. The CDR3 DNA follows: TGTGCCAGCAGCTTGGGCCGCGACAGGGGGAACTATGGCTACACCTTC. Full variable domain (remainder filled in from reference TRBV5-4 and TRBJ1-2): ETGVTQSPTHLIKTRGQQVTLRCSSQSGHNTVSWYQQALGQGPQFIFQYYREEENGRGNFPPRFSGLQFPNYSSELNVNALELDDSALYLCASSLGRDRGNYGYTFGSGTRLTVV.

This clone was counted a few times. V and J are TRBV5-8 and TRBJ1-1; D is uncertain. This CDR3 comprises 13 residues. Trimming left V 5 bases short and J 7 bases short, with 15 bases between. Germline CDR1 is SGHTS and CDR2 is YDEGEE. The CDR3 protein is CASRVGSYLEAFF. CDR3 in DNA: TGTGCCAGCAGAGTCGGGAGCTACCTTGAAGCTTTCTTT. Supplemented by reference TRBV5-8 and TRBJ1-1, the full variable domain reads EAGVTQSPTHLIKTRGQQATLRCSPISGHTSVYWYQQALGLGLQFLLWYDEGEERNRGNFPPRFSGRQFPNYSSELNVNALELEDSALYLCASRVGSYLEAFFGQGTRLTVV.